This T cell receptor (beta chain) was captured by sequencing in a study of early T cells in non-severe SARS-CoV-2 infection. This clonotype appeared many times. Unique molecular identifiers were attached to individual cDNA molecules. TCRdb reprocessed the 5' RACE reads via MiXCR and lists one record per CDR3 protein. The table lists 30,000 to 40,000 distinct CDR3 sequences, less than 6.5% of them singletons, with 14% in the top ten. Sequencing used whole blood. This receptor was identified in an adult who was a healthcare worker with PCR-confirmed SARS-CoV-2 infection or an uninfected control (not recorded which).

The CDR3 spells CASRTSGGLETQYF. The CDR3 coding sequence is TGTGCCAGCAGAACTTCGGGGGGCCTTGAGACCCAGTACTTC. The gene calls are TRBV3-1 and TRBJ2-5; possibly TRBD2 for D (7 bases). The CDR3 consists of 14 residues. The V end was cut by 6 bases, the J end by 5 bases, with 16 bases between. The V gene's germline CDR1 is LGHDT and CDR2 YNNKEL (reference sequence).